The clone carrying this T cell receptor beta chain was seen many times. Its antigen is as yet unknown. The sample is drawn from a study of response to subunit inactivated influenza vaccine. Study results and caveats: Only a handful of new T cells, the authors suggested, are recruited with each seasonal influenza vaccination.

TCRdb itself ran the RT-PCR reads through MiXCR, one entry per CDR3 protein. The sample yields 600,000 to 850,000 distinct CDR3 sequences, 14% seen once. CDR1 SGHRS and CDR2 YFSETQ come from the germline V gene. The CDR3 totals 12 residues. V was trimmed by 4 bases and J by 3 bases, leaving 8 bases between them. The receptor was derived from a man in his forties or fifties who received an inactivated influenza vaccine. This specimen was PBMCs from blood, taken 14 days before vaccination. The rearrangement uses TRBV5-1 and TRBJ2-7; TRBD1 is a possible D gene (6 bases). DNA for the CDR3: TGCGCCAGCAGCGGGACAAACTACGAGCAGTACTTC. Encoded protein: CASSGTNYEQYF.